One T cell receptor (beta chain) is described in this entry. Trimming cost V 2 bases and J 2 bases, with 13 bases left between them. The germline CDR1 and CDR2 sequences are LGHDT and YNNKEL (reference sequence). CDR3 size: 15 residues. This record comes from a study of blood T cell repertoires in COVID-19. Study-level background: The cDNA or gDNA used as material had been derived from T cells, B-cell-depleted T cells, or PBMCs.

In the original workflow: Amplification of reference gene primers provided the estimated nucleated cell counts. Method: immunoSEQ multiplex PCR; TCRdb's copy keeps in-frame clones and lacks some. D and trimming come from the DNA, and the V and J calls and clone size come from that table. The table lists 140,000 to 150,000 clones, around 84% of them singletons. This rearrangement joins TRBV3-1 (or the pseudogene TRBV3-2) to TRBJ2-7; tentative D call: TRBD1 (6 bases). The TCR originated in a man aged 60 to 69 with active or convalescent COVID-19. The sample consisted of peripheral blood. The CDR3 protein is CASSQRGQTPYEQYF. CDR3 in DNA: TGTGCCAGCAGCCAACGAGGACAGACGCCCTACGAGCAGTACTTC.